These 21 T cell receptor beta chains were sequenced from one sample in a study of siplizumab effects on memory and regulatory T cells. Here immunoSEQ multiplex PCR was the method, and the copy in TCRdb shows in-frame clones only, minus some. The repertoire holds about 69,000 clones, with about 90% as singletons. The sequenced material came from Tregs sorted from blood. These receptors all come from a human donor in good health.

With regard to this clone: At one boundary the junction diverges from the germline segment, which might be a read error. The CDR3 DNA reads as TGTGCCAGCTCGCCACGGACGGAGGCTAATGAAAAACTGTTTTTT. This codes for CASSPRTEANEKLFF. The chain employs TRBV18 and TRBJ1-4; D is ambiguous. From germline, CDR1 is KGHSH and CDR2 LQKENI. This CDR3 has 15 amino acids. The entire variable domain, with the rest obtained from reference TRBV18 and TRBJ1-4, is as follows: NAGVMQNPRHLVRRRGQEARLRCSPMKGHSHVYWYRQLPEEGLKFMVYLQKENIIDESGMPKERFSAEFPKEGPSILRIQQVVRGDSAAYFCASSPRTEANEKLFFGSGTQLSVL.

The J gene is TRBJ1-1, the V gene TRBV20-1; no clear D. The CDR3 is 10 amino acids. Germline V CDR1 and CDR2: DFQATT, SNEGSKA (reference sequence). The germline V and J ends were trimmed by 3 bases and 3 bases, with 2 bases remaining between them. CDR3 DNA: TGCAGTGCTAGGGACACTGAAGCTTTCTTT. This translates into CSARDTEAFF.

The rearrangement uses TRBV6-5 and TRBJ1-1; TRBD1 agrees at 7 bases. CDR1 MNHEY and CDR2 SVGAGI come from the germline V gene. This CDR3 is built from 15 residues. Losses at the gene ends were 2 bases for V and 4 bases for J; bases not matched to a gene: 7. This chain's CDR3 is CASSYSTGVFTEAFF. In DNA, the CDR3 is TGTGCCAGCAGTTACAGCACAGGGGTTTTCACTGAAGCTTTCTTT.

The genes are TRBV6-5 and TRBJ1-2, with D unclear. CDR1 and CDR2 (germline): MNHEY, SVGAGI. The CDR3 has 15 amino acids. V was pared by 3 bases and J by 4 bases, with 15 bases between. CDR3 in DNA: TGTGCCAGCAGTTATCGGGCGGAGTCGGTCTATGGCTACACCTTC. This translates into CASSYRAESVYGYTF.

The rearrangement uses TRBV7-3 and TRBJ1-5; D might be TRBD1 (5 bases). Germline V gene sequence: CDR1 SGHTA, CDR2 FQGTGA. The V gene lost 0 bases and the J gene lost 6 bases, with 9 bases spanning the gap. The CDR3 totals 14 residues. CDR3 DNA sequence: TGTGCCAGCAGCTTAACCAGGGAGGGTCAGCCCCAGCATTTT. Protein sequence: CASSLTREGQPQHF.

The genes are TRBV7-9 and TRBJ1-2; D not resolved. Trimming stripped 4 bases from V and 2 bases from J, with 14 bases between. The CDR3 runs to 15 residues. CDR1 is SEHNR and CDR2 is FQNEAQ in the germline V gene (reference sequence). The CDR3 protein is CASSSGLVNNYGYTF. The DNA for the CDR3 is TGTGCCAGCAGCTCCGGCCTGGTCAACAACTATGGCTACACCTTC.

This sequence joins TRBV5-1 and TRBJ2-2, with D hard to call. V lost 4 bases to trimming and J lost 0 bases, with 13 bases between them. The CDR3 extends over 16 amino acids. Germline V gives CDR1 SGHRS, CDR2 YFSETQ. The chain's CDR3 is CASSPQLFANTGELFF. The CDR3 DNA is TGCGCCAGCAGCCCCCAGTTGTTCGCGAACACCGGGGAGCTGTTTTTT.

This sequence joins TRBV27 and TRBJ2-1; D remains ambiguous. The CDR3 covers 13 residues. CDR1 is MNHEY, CDR2 SMNVEV, per germline (reference sequence). V lost 7 bases, J lost 1 base, and 8 bases lay in between. The DNA of the CDR3 is TGTGCCAGCAAGGATAGATCCTACAATGAGCAGTTCTTC. Amino acid sequence: CASKDRSYNEQFF.

V and J are TRBV4-3 and TRBJ1-2; D may be TRBD1 (6 bases). Trimming cost V 0 bases and J 3 bases, with 11 bases left between them. Germline CDR1 reads LGHNA; CDR2 reads YSLEER. The CDR3 is 15 residues long. CDR3 coding DNA: TGCGCCAGCAGCCAAGATTGGGGGCGAGACTATGGCTACACCTTC. It encodes CASSQDWGRDYGYTF.

The gene calls are TRBV6-6 and TRBJ2-3, with 9 bases aligning to TRBD2. Germline V lookup: CDR1 MNHNY, CDR2 SVGAGI (reference sequence). Unmatched junction bases numbered 3, after V lost 0 bases and J lost 5 bases. The CDR3 loop spans 15 amino acids. The CDR3 loop is CASSYSRGRGDTQYF. The DNA for the CDR3 is TGTGCCAGCAGTTACTCTCGCGGGAGGGGAGATACGCAGTATTTT.

The V call is TRBV10-2, the J call TRBJ2-1; 16 nucleotides align to TRBD2. The CDR3 runs to 16 residues. V was pared by 5 bases and J by 12 bases, with 10 bases of the junction left unmatched. Germline assignment: CDR1 WSHSY and CDR2 SAAADI. The CDR3 reads CASSLPGTSGRARQFF. Written as DNA, the CDR3 is TGCGCCAGCAGTTTACCCGGGACTAGCGGGAGGGCTAGGCAGTTCTTC.

The chain uses TRBV10-3 and TRBJ2-3; 7 bases align to TRBD2. The germline V gene encodes CDR1 ENHRY and CDR2 SYGVKD. The trim removed 0 bases at V and 6 bases at J, leaving 6 bases unmatched. The CDR3 has 15 residues. CDR3 nucleotide sequence: TGTGCCATCAGTGAGTCGAGCGGGGCCCGCGATACGCAGTATTTT. The encoded protein is CAISESSGARDTQYF.

This clone was seen a single time. The chain is built from TRBV2 and TRBJ1-2; the match to TRBD1 covers 7 bases. The CDR3 covers 13 residues. V shed 6 bases and J 4 bases; nucleotides not matched to a gene: 5. The germline CDR1 and CDR2 sequences are SNHLY and FYNNEI. CDR3 coding DNA: TGTGCCAGCAGGGAGGGGGCAATCTATGGCTACACCTTC. This gives the protein CASREGAIYGYTF.

V is TRBV18 and J is TRBJ2-5; 8 nucleotides match TRBD1. Germline V CDR1 and CDR2: KGHSH, LQKENI. V was pared by 2 bases and J by 1 base, with 3 bases of the junction left unmatched. This CDR3 is 15 amino acids long. This chain's CDR3 is CASSPGTGAQETQYF. The CDR3, as DNA: TGTGCCAGCTCACCAGGGACAGGAGCCCAAGAGACCCAGTACTTC.

This rearrangement joins TRBV6-6 to TRBJ2-5, with no clear D. Germline V gene lookup returns CDR1 MNHNY and CDR2 SVGAGI (reference sequence). V lost 4 bases and J lost 5, with 8 bases in between. The CDR3 runs to 12 residues. CDR3 protein: CASSSPRETQYF. CDR3 nucleotides: TGTGCCAGCAGTTCCCCGAGGGAGACCCAGTACTTC.

The count of this clone is one. The gene calls are TRBV7-2 and TRBJ2-1; D is possibly TRBD2 (6 bases). The germline V and J ends were trimmed by 5 bases and 7 bases, with 18 bases remaining between them. Germline CDR1 SGHTA, CDR2 FQGNSA. The CDR3 totals 15 residues. The CDR3 here is CASSLTPSVVNEQFF. CDR3 DNA sequence: TGTGCCAGCAGCCTAACCCCTAGCGTTGTGAATGAGCAGTTCTTC. Full variable domain (rest looked up from reference TRBV7-2 and TRBJ2-1): GAGVSQSPSNKVTEKGKDVELRCDPISGHTALYWYRQSLGQGLEFLIYFQGNSAPDKSGLPSDRFSAERTGGSVSTLTIQRTQQEDSAVYLCASSLTPSVVNEQFFGPGTRLTVL.

V is TRBV5-1 and J is TRBJ1-2, with TRBD1 matching 8 bases. The CDR3 spans 13 residues. V shed 4 bases and J 7 bases; nucleotides not matched to a gene: 6. Germline V gene sequence: CDR1 SGHRS, CDR2 YFSETQ. The CDR3 nucleotides read TGCGCCAGCAGCGGAGGGACAGGCGTTGGCTACACCTTC. Translating it yields CASSGGTGVGYTF.

The CDR3 spells CASSFLAGGLNRSYNEQFF. In DNA, the CDR3 is TGCGCCAGCAGCTTCCTAGCGGGAGGCTTGAACCGCTCCTACAATGAGCAGTTCTTC. The V call is TRBV5-1, the J call TRBJ2-1; TRBD2 agrees at 11 bases. V lost 2 bases, J lost 0 bases, and 10 bases stayed unmatched. The CDR3 is 19 amino acids. Germline V gene sequence: CDR1 SGHRS, CDR2 YFSETQ. Combining the CDR3 with reference TRBV5-1 and TRBJ2-1 gives the whole variable domain KAGVTQTPRYLIKTRGQQVTLSCSPISGHRSVSWYQQTPGQGLQFLFEYFSETQRNKGNFPGRFSGRQFSNSRSEMNVSTLELGDSALYLCASSFLAGGLNRSYNEQFFGPGTRLTVL.

The chain is built from TRBV5-8 and TRBJ1-5; D is perhaps TRBD1 (5 bases). Germline V gene data show CDR1 as SGHTS and CDR2 as YDEGEE. The CDR3 covers 16 residues. The ends were cut back, 4 bases at V and 2 bases at J, with 16 bases in the middle. The CDR3 region has the DNA TGTGCCAGCAGCCCCTTTGAGGGAGGGGGCAATCAGCCCCAGCATTTT. Its translation is CASSPFEGGGNQPQHF. The full variable domain, its missing parts supplied by reference TRBV5-8 and TRBJ1-5, is EAGVTQSPTHLIKTRGQQATLRCSPISGHTSVYWYQQALGLGLQFLLWYDEGEERNRGNFPPRFSGRQFPNYSSELNVNALELEDSALYLCASSPFEGGGNQPQHFGDGTRLSIL.

This rearrangement joins TRBV6-6 to TRBJ1-2, with 7 bases identical to TRBD1. Germline V lookup: CDR1 MNHNY, CDR2 SVGAGI (reference sequence). With 3 bases clipped from V and 7 bases from J, the junction kept 8 bases outside the gene matches. The CDR3 contains 14 residues. The CDR3, as DNA: TGTGCCAGCAGTTATTCTGGGACAGCGGGTGGCTACACCTTC. As protein: CASSYSGTAGGYTF.

The rearrangement links TRBV27 to TRBJ2-2; maybe TRBD2 (6 bases). CDR1 and CDR2 from the germline V gene are MNHEY and SMNVEV (reference sequence). With 2 bases removed from V and 6 bases from J, the gap between germline ends came to 13 bases. The CDR3 totals 15 residues. Here the CDR3 reads CASSLGAGGPGELFF. CDR3 bases: TGTGCCAGCAGTTTAGGGGCCGGGGGACCCGGGGAGCTGTTTTTT.